The sample holds a few counts of the clone carrying this T cell receptor (delta chain). One base away lies a much larger clone, so this may be a sequencing read error. TCRdb made new clone calls on the RT-PCR reads using CATT. The sample shows under 3,000 delta-chain clones, about 5.6% of them seen only once. Germline V lookup: CDR1 GEAIGNYY, CDR2 EKD. The ends were cut back, 0 bases at V and 1 base at J, with 12 bases in the middle. This CDR3 has 18 residues. The entry originates in a study of gamma-delta T cells after stem cell transplantation. This rearrangement joins TRDV2 to TRDJ3, with D uncertain. This receptor was obtained from a human donor. It is not recorded whose cells these are; they may come from a transplant donor. Sequencing used gamma-delta T cells. The CDR3: CACDTLGDQSWDTRQMFF. CDR3 DNA sequence: TGTGCCTGTGACACCTTGGGAGACCAATCCTGGGACACCCGACAGATGTTTTTC.